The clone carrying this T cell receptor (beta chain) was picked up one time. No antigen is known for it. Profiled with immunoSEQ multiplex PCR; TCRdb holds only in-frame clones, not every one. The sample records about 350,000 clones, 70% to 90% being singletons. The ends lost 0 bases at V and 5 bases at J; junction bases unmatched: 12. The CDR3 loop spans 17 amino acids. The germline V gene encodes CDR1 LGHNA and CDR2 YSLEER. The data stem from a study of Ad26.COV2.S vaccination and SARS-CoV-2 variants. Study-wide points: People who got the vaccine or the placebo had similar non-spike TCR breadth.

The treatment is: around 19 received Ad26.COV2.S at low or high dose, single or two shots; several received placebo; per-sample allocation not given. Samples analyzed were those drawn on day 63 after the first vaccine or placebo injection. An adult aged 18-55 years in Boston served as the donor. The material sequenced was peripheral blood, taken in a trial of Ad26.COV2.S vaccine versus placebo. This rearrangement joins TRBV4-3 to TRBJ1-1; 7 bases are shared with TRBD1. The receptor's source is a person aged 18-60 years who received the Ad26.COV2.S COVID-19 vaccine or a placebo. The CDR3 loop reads CASSQEETGTARTEAFF. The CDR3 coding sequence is TGCGCCAGCAGCCAAGAGGAGACAGGGACCGCGAGGACTGAAGCTTTCTTT.